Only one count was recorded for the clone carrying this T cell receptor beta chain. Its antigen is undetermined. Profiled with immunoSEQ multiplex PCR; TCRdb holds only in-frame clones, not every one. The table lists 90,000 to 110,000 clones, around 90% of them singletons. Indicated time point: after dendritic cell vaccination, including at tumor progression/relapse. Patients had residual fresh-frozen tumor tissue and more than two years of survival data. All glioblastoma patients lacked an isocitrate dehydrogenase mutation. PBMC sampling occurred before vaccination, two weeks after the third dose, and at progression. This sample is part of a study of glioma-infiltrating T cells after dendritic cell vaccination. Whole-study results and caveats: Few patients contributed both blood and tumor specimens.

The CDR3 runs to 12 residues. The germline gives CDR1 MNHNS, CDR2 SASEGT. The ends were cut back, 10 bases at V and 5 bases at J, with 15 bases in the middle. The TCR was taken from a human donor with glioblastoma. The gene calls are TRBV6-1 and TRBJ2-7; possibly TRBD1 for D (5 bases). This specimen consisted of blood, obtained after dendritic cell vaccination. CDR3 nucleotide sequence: TGTGCCACCACCCTAGGGGTCAACGAGCAGTACTTC. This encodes CATTLGVNEQYF.